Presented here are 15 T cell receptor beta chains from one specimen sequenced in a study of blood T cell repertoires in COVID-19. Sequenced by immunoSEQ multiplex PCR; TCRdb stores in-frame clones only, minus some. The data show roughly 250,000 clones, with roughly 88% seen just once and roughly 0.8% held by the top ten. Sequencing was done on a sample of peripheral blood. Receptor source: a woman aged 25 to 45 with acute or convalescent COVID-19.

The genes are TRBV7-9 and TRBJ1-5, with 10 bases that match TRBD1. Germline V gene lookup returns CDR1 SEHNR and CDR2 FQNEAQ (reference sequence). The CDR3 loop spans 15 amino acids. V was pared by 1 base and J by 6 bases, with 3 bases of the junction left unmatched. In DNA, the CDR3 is TGTGCCAGCAGCTTAGGGACAGGGGGTAGTCAGCCCCAGCATTTT. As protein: CASSLGTGGSQPQHF.

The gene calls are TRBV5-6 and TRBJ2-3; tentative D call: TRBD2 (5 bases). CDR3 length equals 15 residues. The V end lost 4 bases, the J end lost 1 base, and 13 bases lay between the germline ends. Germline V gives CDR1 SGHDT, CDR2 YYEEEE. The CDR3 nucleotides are TGTGCCAGCAGCGGCGGGCAGTGGGGCACAGATACGCAGTATTTT. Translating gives CASSGGQWGTDTQYF.

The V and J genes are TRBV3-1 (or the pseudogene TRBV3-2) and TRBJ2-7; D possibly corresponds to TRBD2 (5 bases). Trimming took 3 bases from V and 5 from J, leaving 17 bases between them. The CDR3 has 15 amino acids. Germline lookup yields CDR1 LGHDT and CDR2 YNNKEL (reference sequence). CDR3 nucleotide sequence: TGTGCCAGCAGCCAGGAGGCCCGCGACTGGCACGAGCAGTACTTC. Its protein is CASSQEARDWHEQYF.

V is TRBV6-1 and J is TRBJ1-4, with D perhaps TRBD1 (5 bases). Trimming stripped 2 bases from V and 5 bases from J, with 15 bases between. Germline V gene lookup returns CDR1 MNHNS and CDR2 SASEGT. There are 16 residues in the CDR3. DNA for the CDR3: TGTGCCAGCAGTGAACAACCGGGACGGGGGAATGAAAAACTGTTTTTT. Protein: CASSEQPGRGNEKLFF.

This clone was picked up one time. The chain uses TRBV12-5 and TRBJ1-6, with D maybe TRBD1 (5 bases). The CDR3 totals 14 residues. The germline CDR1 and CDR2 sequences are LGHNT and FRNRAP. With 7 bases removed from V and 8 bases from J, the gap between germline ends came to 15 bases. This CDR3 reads CASARGEEDSPLHF. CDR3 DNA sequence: TGTGCTAGTGCCCGGGGGGAAGAGGATTCACCCCTCCACTTT.

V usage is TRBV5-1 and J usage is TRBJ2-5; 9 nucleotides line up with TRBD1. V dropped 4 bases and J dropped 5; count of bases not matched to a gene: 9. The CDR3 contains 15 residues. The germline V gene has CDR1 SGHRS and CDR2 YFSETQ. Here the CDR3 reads CASSPTGTGLETQYF. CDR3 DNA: TGCGCCAGCAGCCCAACCGGGACAGGGTTGGAGACCCAGTACTTC.

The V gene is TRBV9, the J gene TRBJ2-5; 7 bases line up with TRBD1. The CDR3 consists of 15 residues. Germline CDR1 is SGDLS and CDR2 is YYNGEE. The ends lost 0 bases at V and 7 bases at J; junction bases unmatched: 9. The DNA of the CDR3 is TGTGCCAGCAGCGTAGTAGGGGGCGAAGTTGGGACCCAGTACTTC. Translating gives CASSVVGGEVGTQYF. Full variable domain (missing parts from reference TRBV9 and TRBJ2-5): DSGVTQTPKHLITATGQRVTLRCSPRSGDLSVYWYQQSLDQGLQFLIQYYNGEERAKGNILERFSAQQFPDLHSELNLSSLELGDSALYFCASSVVGGEVGTQYFGPGTRLLVL.

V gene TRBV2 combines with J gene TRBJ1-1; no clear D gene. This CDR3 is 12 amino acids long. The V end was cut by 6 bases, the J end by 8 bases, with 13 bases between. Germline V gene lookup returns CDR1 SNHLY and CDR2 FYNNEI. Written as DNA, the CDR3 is TGTGCCAGCAGACAGCCTGGATTGGAAGCTTTCTTT. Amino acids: CASRQPGLEAFF.

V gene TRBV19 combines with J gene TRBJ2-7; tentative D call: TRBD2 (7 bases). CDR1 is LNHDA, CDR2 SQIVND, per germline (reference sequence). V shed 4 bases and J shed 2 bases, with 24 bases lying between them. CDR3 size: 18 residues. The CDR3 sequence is CASSRSGATSSDTYEQYF. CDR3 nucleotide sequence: TGTGCCAGTAGTAGGTCAGGGGCGACTAGCTCGGATACCTACGAGCAGTACTTC.

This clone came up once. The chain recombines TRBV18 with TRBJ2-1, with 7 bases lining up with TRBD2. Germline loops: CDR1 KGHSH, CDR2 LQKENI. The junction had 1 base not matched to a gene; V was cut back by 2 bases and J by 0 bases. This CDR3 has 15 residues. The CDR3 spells CASSPGGSSYNEQFF. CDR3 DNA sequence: TGTGCCAGCTCACCAGGCGGGAGCTCCTACAATGAGCAGTTCTTC.

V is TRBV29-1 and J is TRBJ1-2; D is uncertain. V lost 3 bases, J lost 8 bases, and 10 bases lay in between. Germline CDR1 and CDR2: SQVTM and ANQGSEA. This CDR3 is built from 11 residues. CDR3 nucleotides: TGCAGCGTTGACGGACTTGAGGGCTACACCTTC. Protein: CSVDGLEGYTF.

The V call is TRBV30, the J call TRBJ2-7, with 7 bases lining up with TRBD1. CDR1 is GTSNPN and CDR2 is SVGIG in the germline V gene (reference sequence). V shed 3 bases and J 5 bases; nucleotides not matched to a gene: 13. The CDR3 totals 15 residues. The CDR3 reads CAWSPGTAKVDEQYF. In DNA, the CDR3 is TGTGCCTGGAGCCCCGGGACAGCGAAGGTCGACGAGCAGTACTTC.

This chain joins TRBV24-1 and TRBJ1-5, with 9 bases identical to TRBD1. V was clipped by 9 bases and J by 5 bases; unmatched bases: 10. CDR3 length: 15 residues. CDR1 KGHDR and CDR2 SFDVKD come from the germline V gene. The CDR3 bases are TGTGCCACCGGGGGGTCGGGACAGGGTCATCAGCCCCAGCATTTT. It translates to CATGGSGQGHQPQHF.

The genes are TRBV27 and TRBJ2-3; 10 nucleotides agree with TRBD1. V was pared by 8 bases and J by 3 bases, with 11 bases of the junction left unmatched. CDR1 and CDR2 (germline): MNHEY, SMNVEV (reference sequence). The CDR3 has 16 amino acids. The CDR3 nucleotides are TGTGCCAGCCGACCCCACGACAGGGGGCGGACAGATACGCAGTATTTT. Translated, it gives CASRPHDRGRTDTQYF.

The CDR3 bases are TGTGCCATCAGTGAGTCGGGAGGGGCGCGGGAGCAGTACTTC. Its protein is CAISESGGAREQYF. This sequence joins TRBV10-3 and TRBJ2-7; 7 bases are a match to TRBD2. V shed 0 bases and J 7 bases; nucleotides not matched to a gene: 6. Per the germline V gene, CDR1 is ENHRY and CDR2 is SYGVKD. CDR3 length: 14 residues.